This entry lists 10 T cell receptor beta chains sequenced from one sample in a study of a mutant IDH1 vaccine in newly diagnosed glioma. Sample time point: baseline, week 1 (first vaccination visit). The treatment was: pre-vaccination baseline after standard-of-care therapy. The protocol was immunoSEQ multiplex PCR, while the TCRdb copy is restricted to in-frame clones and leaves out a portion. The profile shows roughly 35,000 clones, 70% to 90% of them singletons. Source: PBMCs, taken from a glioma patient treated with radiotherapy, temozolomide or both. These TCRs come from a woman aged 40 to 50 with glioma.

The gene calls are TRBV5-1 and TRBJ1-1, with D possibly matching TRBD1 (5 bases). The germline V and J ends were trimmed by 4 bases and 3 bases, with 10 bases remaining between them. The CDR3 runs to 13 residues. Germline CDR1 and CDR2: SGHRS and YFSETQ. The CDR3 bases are TGCGCCAGCAGCCCAGGGCCATACACTGAAGCTTTCTTT. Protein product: CASSPGPYTEAFF.

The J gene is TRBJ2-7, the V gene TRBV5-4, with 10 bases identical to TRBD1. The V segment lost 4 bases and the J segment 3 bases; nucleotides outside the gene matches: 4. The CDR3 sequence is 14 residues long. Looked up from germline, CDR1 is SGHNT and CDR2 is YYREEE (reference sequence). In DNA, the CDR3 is TGTGCCAGCAGCACCGACAGGGGGCTCTACGAGCAGTACTTC. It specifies CASSTDRGLYEQYF. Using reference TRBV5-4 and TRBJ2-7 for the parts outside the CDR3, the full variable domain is ETGVTQSPTHLIKTRGQQVTLRCSSQSGHNTVSWYQQALGQGPQFIFQYYREEENGRGNFPPRFSGLQFPNYSSELNVNALELDDSALYLCASSTDRGLYEQYFGPGTRLTVT.

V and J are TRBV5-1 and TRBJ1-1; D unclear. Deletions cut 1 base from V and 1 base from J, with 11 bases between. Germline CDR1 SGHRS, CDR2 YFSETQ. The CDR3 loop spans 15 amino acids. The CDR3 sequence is CASSLTAAKNTEAFF. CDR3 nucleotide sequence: TGCGCCAGCAGCTTGACGGCGGCCAAGAACACTGAAGCTTTCTTT.

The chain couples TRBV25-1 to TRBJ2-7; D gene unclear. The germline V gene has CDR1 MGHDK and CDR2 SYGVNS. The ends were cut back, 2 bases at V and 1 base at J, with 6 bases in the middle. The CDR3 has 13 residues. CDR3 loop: CASSETTSYEQYF. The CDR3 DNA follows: TGTGCCAGCAGTGAAACTACGTCCTACGAGCAGTACTTC.

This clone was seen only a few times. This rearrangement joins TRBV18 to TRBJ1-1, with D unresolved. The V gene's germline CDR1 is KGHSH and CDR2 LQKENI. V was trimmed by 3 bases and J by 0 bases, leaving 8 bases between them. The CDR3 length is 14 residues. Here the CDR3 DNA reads TGTGCCAGCTCACCCCAGGACCTGAACACTGAAGCTTTCTTT. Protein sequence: CASSPQDLNTEAFF.

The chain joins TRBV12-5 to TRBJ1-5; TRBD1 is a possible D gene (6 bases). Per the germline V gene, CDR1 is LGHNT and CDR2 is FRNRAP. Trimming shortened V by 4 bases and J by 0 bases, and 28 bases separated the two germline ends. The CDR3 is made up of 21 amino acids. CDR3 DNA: TGTGCTAGTGGTTCCAACCCGCGTGGGGGGCTATTCCCGGATAGCAATCAGCCCCAGCATTTT. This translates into CASGSNPRGGLFPDSNQPQHF. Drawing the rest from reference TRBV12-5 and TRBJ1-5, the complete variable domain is DARVTQTPRHKVTEMGQEVTMRCQPILGHNTVFWYRQTMMQGLELLAYFRNRAPLDDSGMPKDRFSAEMPDATLATLKIQPSEPRDSAVYFCASGSNPRGGLFPDSNQPQHFGDGTRLSIL.

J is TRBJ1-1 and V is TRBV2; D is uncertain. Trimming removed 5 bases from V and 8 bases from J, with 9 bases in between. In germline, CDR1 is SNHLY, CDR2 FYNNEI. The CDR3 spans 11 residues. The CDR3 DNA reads TGTGCCAGCAGTCTAAGACGGGAAGCTTTCTTT. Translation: CASSLRREAFF.

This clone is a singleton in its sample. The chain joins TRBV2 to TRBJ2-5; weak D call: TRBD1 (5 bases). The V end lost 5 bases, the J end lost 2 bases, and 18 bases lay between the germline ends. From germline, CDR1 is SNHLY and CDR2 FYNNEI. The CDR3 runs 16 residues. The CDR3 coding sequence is TGTGCCAGCAGTCTATCTTTGACAGATCCTCAAGAGACCCAGTACTTC. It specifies CASSLSLTDPQETQYF.

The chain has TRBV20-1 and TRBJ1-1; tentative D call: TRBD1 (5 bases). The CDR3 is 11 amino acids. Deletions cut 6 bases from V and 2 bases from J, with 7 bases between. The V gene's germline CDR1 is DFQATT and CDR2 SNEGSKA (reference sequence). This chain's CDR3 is CSARGNTEAFF. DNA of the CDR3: TGCAGTGCAAGGGGTAACACTGAAGCTTTCTTT.

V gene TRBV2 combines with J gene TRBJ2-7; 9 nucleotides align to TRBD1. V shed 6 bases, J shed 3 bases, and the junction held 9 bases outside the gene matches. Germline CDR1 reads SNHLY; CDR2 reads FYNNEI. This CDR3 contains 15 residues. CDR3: CASRAGTGKIYEQYF. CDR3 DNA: TGTGCCAGCAGGGCTGGGACAGGGAAAATCTACGAGCAGTACTTC.